This TCR beta chain was retrieved from a study of T cell responses to AZD1222 COVID-19 vaccine. Findings and limits, study-wide: Reportedly, nearly half the spike-specific TCRs target unmutated variant regions.

Researchers grouped second doses given at about 4 or about 12 weeks into one pool. Points on this clone: Its cognate antigen is unknown.

The repertoire was sequenced with immunoSEQ multiplex PCR; TCRdb's copy has only in-frame clones and lacks some. The sample yields roughly 140,000 clones, under 90% seen once. Sequencing was performed on peripheral blood, taken 28 days after the second AZD1222 dose. The origin of this receptor is an adult who received the AZD1222 COVID-19 vaccine.

CDR3 bases: TGTGCCAGTAGTATAGATCCGGGGATGAACACTGAAGCTTTCTTT. As protein: CASSIDPGMNTEAFF. The chain uses TRBV19 and TRBJ1-1; no clear D. Germline values: CDR1 LNHDA, CDR2 SQIVND (reference sequence). This CDR3 contains 15 residues. Trimming took 0 bases from V and 0 from J, leaving 8 bases between them.